The 21 T cell receptor beta chains listed next were all sequenced from one sample in a study of shared clonotypes between healthy human individuals. Clones were read by immunoSEQ multiplex PCR, and TCRdb kept only the in-frame ones, dropping some. Here the sample spans around 2,000,000 clones, 85% to 95% being singletons. Sequencing was carried out using naive CD4+ T cells sorted from blood. As to subset: CD45RA+ positively selected. The receptors were gathered from a man between 18 and 35 years old in good health.

The V gene is TRBV4-3, the J gene TRBJ1-1; possible D gene TRBD1, 5 bases. Germline V gene lookup returns CDR1 LGHNA and CDR2 YSLEER. The CDR3 runs to 14 residues. With 5 bases removed from V and 7 bases from J, the gap between germline ends came to 17 bases. CDR3 nucleotides: TGCGCCAGCAGCGTCGTTTGGGCAGGGAGTGAAGCTTTCTTT. As protein: CASSVVWAGSEAFF.

Here the CDR3 DNA reads TGTGCCAGCAGCTTAGTTCGTGGTTGGGAGCAGTACTTC. It translates to CASSLVRGWEQYF. The gene calls are TRBV13 and TRBJ2-7; no reliable D call. Trimming cost V 1 base and J 7 bases, with 11 bases left between them. CDR1 and CDR2 from the germline V gene are PRHDT and FYEKMQ (reference sequence). The CDR3 consists of 13 residues.

This clone was found once. Other DNA sequences of this sample code for an identical CDR3. The chain recombines TRBV5-1 with TRBJ2-1; D is undetermined. V lost 0 bases to trimming and J lost 0 bases, with 7 bases between them. The CDR3 runs to 15 residues. Germline V gene data show CDR1 as SGHRS and CDR2 as YFSETQ. The CDR3 sequence is CASSLVRASYNEQFF. The CDR3 region has the DNA TGCGCCAGCAGCTTGGTTAGGGCCTCCTACAATGAGCAGTTCTTC.

The gene calls are TRBV4-2 and TRBJ2-3; a possible D gene is TRBD1 (5 bases). This CDR3 region has 16 residues. Trimming took off 1 base at V and 0 bases at J, with 11 bases between the two ends. Germline values: CDR1 LGHNA, CDR2 YNFKEQ. CDR3 protein: CASSQGGALSTDTQYF. Written as DNA, the CDR3 is TGTGCCAGCAGCCAAGGTGGGGCACTTAGCACAGATACGCAGTATTTT.

This chain links TRBV30 with TRBJ2-1, with a weak D call TRBD2 (5 bases). Trimming pared 7 bases from V and 2 bases from J, leaving 18 bases between. This CDR3 comprises 15 residues. Germline-derived CDR1 and CDR2 are GTSNPN and SVGIG (reference sequence). The CDR3 is CASTRVRNPYNEQFF. The CDR3 bases are TGTGCCTCAACTAGAGTTCGAAATCCCTACAATGAGCAGTTCTTC.

J is TRBJ1-2 and V is TRBV6-6; possible D gene TRBD1, 6 bases. The germline V gene has CDR1 MNHNY and CDR2 SVGAGI (reference sequence). With 2 bases removed from V and 12 bases from J, the gap between germline ends came to 13 bases. The CDR3 loop spans 12 amino acids. For the CDR3, the DNA is TGTGCCAGCAGTTACGGGGACAAATTGAACACCTTC. It codes for CASSYGDKLNTF.

About this clone itself: The sample holds other DNA sequences that translate to the same CDR3. The rearrangement joins TRBV6-5 to TRBJ2-2; a possible D gene is TRBD1 (6 bases). This CDR3 has 12 residues. CDR1 is MNHEY, CDR2 SVGAGI, per germline. The V end lost 8 bases, the J end lost 5 bases, and 9 bases lay between the germline ends. The CDR3 region is CASRRGTGELFF. The CDR3 nucleotides are TGTGCCAGCCGAAGGGGGACCGGGGAGCTGTTTTTT.

This chain connects TRBV11-2 to TRBJ1-2; no clear D. This CDR3 has 13 amino acids. Trimming pared 6 bases from V and 0 bases from J, leaving 8 bases between. In germline, CDR1 is SGHAT, CDR2 FQNNGV. CDR3 sequence: CASSHYPNYGYTF. CDR3 DNA sequence: TGTGCCAGCAGTCACTATCCTAACTATGGCTACACCTTC.

The V and J genes are TRBV11-2 and TRBJ2-1, with 9 bases identical to TRBD1. V shed 5 bases, J shed 7 bases, and the junction held 12 bases outside the gene matches. The CDR3 spans 16 residues. Germline CDR1 and CDR2: SGHAT and FQNNGV. CDR3 DNA: TGTGCCAGCAGCACCGATCGGGACAGGGTTGGGAATGAGCAGTTCTTC. It specifies CASSTDRDRVGNEQFF.

As concerns this clone: This sample also contains other DNA sequences that code for the same CDR3. V and J are TRBV10-3 and TRBJ1-1; possibly TRBD1 for D (5 bases). V was pared by 8 bases and J by 2 bases, with 12 bases between. Germline CDR1 reads ENHRY; CDR2 reads SYGVKD. The CDR3 has 13 amino acids. The CDR3 sequence is CAISGTANTEAFF. The CDR3 bases are TGTGCCATCTCTGGGACGGCCAACACTGAAGCTTTCTTT.

The rearrangement uses TRBV11-2 and TRBJ1-2, with D perhaps TRBD1 (6 bases). The V end lost 2 bases, the J end lost 6 bases, and 7 bases lay between the germline ends. The CDR3 contains 12 residues. CDR1 and CDR2 from the germline V gene are SGHAT and FQNNGV. The CDR3 nucleotides read TGTGCCAGCAGCTTAAGGGGGGATGGCTACACCTTC. As protein: CASSLRGDGYTF.

The chain couples TRBV27 to TRBJ2-5; tentatively, D is TRBD1 (5 bases). V was trimmed by 4 bases and J by 2 bases, leaving 11 bases between them. CDR1 MNHEY and CDR2 SMNVEV come from the germline V gene (reference sequence). The CDR3 runs to 14 residues. The CDR3 region is CASSSRQKQETQYF. CDR3 sequence (DNA): TGTGCCAGCAGTTCCCGACAGAAACAAGAGACCCAGTACTTC.

This clone has just one count. The genes are TRBV5-6 and TRBJ2-1; 7 bases fit TRBD2. This CDR3 comprises 14 residues. The junction had 3 bases not matched to a gene; V was cut back by 1 base and J by 5 bases. The germline gives CDR1 SGHDT, CDR2 YYEEEE. CDR3 sequence: CASSLRAGNNEQFF. The CDR3 DNA follows: TGTGCCAGCAGCTTGAGAGCGGGAAACAATGAGCAGTTCTTC.

Note on this clone: The identical CDR3 is also encoded by other nucleotide sequences in the sample. This sequence joins TRBV28 and TRBJ1-5, with 9 bases matching TRBD1. The germline gives CDR1 MDHEN, CDR2 SYDVKM. The CDR3 extends over 15 amino acids. Germline trimming cut 6 bases from V and 1 base from J; bases unmatched to any gene: 4. CDR3 in amino acids: CASSRGQGSNQPQHF. In DNA, the CDR3 is TGTGCCAGCAGCAGAGGACAGGGGAGCAATCAGCCCCAGCATTTT.

The table lists this clone with many counts. The chain uses TRBV4-3 and TRBJ1-3; possibly TRBD1 for D (5 bases). The germline V gene encodes CDR1 LGHNA and CDR2 YSLEER. The CDR3 runs to 17 residues. V lost 0 bases to trimming and J lost 0 bases, with 12 bases between them. The CDR3 is CASSQDTGFLSGNTIYF. The CDR3 nucleotides are TGCGCCAGCAGCCAAGATACAGGCTTTCTCTCTGGAAACACCATATATTTT.

The chain uses TRBV18 and TRBJ2-1; D tentatively reads TRBD1 or TRBD2 (5 bases each). CDR3 length: 17 residues. In germline, CDR1 is KGHSH, CDR2 LQKENI. The V end was cut by 2 bases, the J end by 0 bases, with 14 bases between. CDR3 loop: CASSPSPGPISYNEQFF. The CDR3 nucleotides are TGTGCCAGCTCACCATCCCCGGGACCTATCTCCTACAATGAGCAGTTCTTC.

This chain links TRBV5-1 with TRBJ2-1; D unresolved. V lost 3 bases and J lost 0, with 4 bases in between. The CDR3 extends over 13 amino acids. The germline CDR1 and CDR2 sequences are SGHRS and YFSETQ. CDR3 DNA sequence: TGCGCCAGCAGCTGGGCCTCCTACAATGAGCAGTTCTTC. Protein sequence: CASSWASYNEQFF.

The rearrangement uses TRBV10-3 and TRBJ1-2; 8 positions match TRBD1. Germline CDR1 ENHRY, CDR2 SYGVKD. With 10 bases clipped from V and 8 bases from J, the junction kept 12 bases outside the gene matches. This CDR3 has 13 amino acids. CDR3 in DNA: TGTGCCACCGCGACAGGGGTGGTTGAAGGCTACACCTTC. It specifies CATATGVVEGYTF.

Of note for this clone: With a much larger clone just one base away, this may be a read error. The sample holds other DNA sequences that translate to the same CDR3. J is TRBJ1-5 and V is TRBV5-8; no reliable D call. From germline, CDR1 is SGHTS and CDR2 YDEGEE. V was clipped by 0 bases and J by 2 bases, with 0 bases between them. This CDR3 is built from 12 residues. The CDR3: CASSLGNQPQHF. CDR3 bases: TGTGCCAGCAGCTTGGGCAATCAGCCCCAGCATTTT.

The chain has TRBV5-1 and TRBJ2-5, with 7 positions matching TRBD1. CDR1 is SGHRS and CDR2 is YFSETQ in the germline V gene. This CDR3 region has 16 residues. V trimming: 3 bases; J trimming: 0 bases; junction bases outside the gene matches: 8. The CDR3 region is CASSSSGTVNQETQYF. In DNA, the CDR3 is TGCGCCAGCAGCTCATCCGGGACAGTAAACCAAGAGACCCAGTACTTC.

The rearrangement links TRBV30 to TRBJ1-6; D possibly corresponds to TRBD1 (6 bases). CDR3 length: 14 amino acids. From germline, CDR1 is GTSNPN and CDR2 SVGIG (reference sequence). Trimming shortened V by 2 bases and J by 10 bases, and 15 bases separated the two germline ends. DNA of the CDR3: TGTGCCTGGAGTCCGGCCCAGGGGAGCTCACCCCTCCACTTT. Amino acids: CAWSPAQGSSPLHF.